This entry features one TCR beta chain sequence. The CDR3 extends over 16 amino acids. Trimming cost V 0 bases and J 3 bases; bases outside gene matches: 6. From germline, CDR1 is SGDLS and CDR2 YYNGEE. The data are from a study of blood T cell repertoires in COVID-19. In the original processing: Reference gene primer amplification in the assay estimated nucleated cell counts. Profiling relied on immunoSEQ multiplex PCR, and the TCRdb table lists in-frame clones only, not all of them. V, J and clone size are those of that table, while D and trimming were read from the DNA. The sample comprises 90,000 or so clones, around 72% of which are singletons, and roughly an eighth rests with the top ten.

This TCR came from a woman aged 80 or over with acute or convalescent COVID-19. The sequenced sample was peripheral blood. The chain is built from TRBV9 and TRBJ2-3; 8 bases are a match to TRBD1. The DNA for the CDR3 is TGTGCCAGCAGCGTAGGTCAGGGGGCTGTGACAGATACGCAGTATTTT. The encoded protein is CASSVGQGAVTDTQYF.